A single T cell receptor beta chain is shown here with its context. Trimming at V came to 2 bases and at J to 2 bases, leaving 5 bases not matched to a gene. This CDR3 has 15 residues. Germline V gene data show CDR1 as SGHTS and CDR2 as YDEGEE. The method was immunoSEQ multiplex PCR; TCRdb's version includes in-frame clones alone and lacks a portion of them. The data contain about 40,000 clones, 70% to 90% of them seen just once; the ten biggest clones take up around 4.5%. These data belong to a study of blood T cell repertoires in COVID-19. Sequenced: peripheral blood. The receptor's source is a man aged 55 to 70 with COVID-19, enrolled during active disease. This sequence joins TRBV5-8 and TRBJ2-7, with TRBD1 matching over 9 bases. The CDR3 DNA sequence: TGTGCCAGCAGCTTTAGGCGGGACAGGGCCTACGAGCAGTACTTC. It specifies CASSFRRDRAYEQYF. Supplemented by reference TRBV5-8 and TRBJ2-7, the full variable domain reads EAGVTQSPTHLIKTRGQQATLRCSPISGHTSVYWYQQALGLGLQFLLWYDEGEERNRGNFPPRFSGRQFPNYSSELNVNALELEDSALYLCASSFRRDRAYEQYFGPGTRLTVT.